Listed below are T cell receptor beta chains from one sample, sequenced in a study of identical twins. From the 5' RACE reads, TCRdb called clonotypes with MiXCR, one entry per CDR3 protein. Of more than 1.5 million distinct CDR3 sequences listed, around a third are singletons. The source material was cord blood. The receptors were sampled from a newborn girl in good health. The CDR3 runs from the conserved cysteine through the conserved F or W. D genes are given only for firm matches. Clone size is shown for a subset of rows, as once, few, many or a class of expanded clone.

abundance: few; j_gene: TRBJ2-3; v_gene: TRBV6-7; d_gene: TRBD2; CDR3aa: CASSFRLAGPRHTQYF; CDR3nt: TGTGCCAGCAGTTTCCGACTAGCGGGGCCGAGGCATACGCAGTATTTT
abundance: -; j_gene: TRBJ2-7; v_gene: TRBV27; d_gene: -; CDR3aa: CASSDRSPSLYEQYF; CDR3nt: TGTGCCAGCAGTGACCGTTCTCCCTCCCTCTACGAGCAGTACTTC
abundance: few; j_gene: TRBJ2-7; v_gene: TRBV27; d_gene: -; CDR3aa: CASSSPGSVYEQYF; CDR3nt: TGTGCCAGCAGTTCTCCGGGATCAGTCTACGAGCAGTACTTC
abundance: -; j_gene: TRBJ2-7; v_gene: TRBV6-8; d_gene: -; CDR3aa: CASSYVVRGDLSYEQYF; CDR3nt: TGTGCCAGCAGTTACGTAGTCCGCGGGGACCTTTCCTACGAGCAGTACTTC
abundance: few; j_gene: TRBJ2-7; v_gene: TRBV10-3; d_gene: TRBD2; CDR3aa: CAITPGLGSYEQYF; CDR3nt: TGTGCCATCACCCCGGGACTAGGGTCCTACGAGCAGTACTTC
abundance: -; j_gene: TRBJ1-5; v_gene: TRBV6-6; d_gene: -; CDR3aa: CASSYSGLWAQHF; CDR3nt: TGTGCCAGCAGTTACTCGGGACTGTGGGCCCAGCATTTT
abundance: few; j_gene: TRBJ2-3; v_gene: TRBV20-1; d_gene: -; CDR3aa: CSAQASRRTTDTQYF; CDR3nt: TGCAGTGCTCAAGCTAGCAGGAGGACCACAGATACGCAGTATTTT
abundance: -; j_gene: TRBJ1-5; v_gene: TRBV20-1; d_gene: -; CDR3aa: CSAREDWVQPQHF; CDR3nt: TGCAGTGCTAGGGAGGATTGGGTCCAGCCCCAGCATTTT
abundance: many; j_gene: TRBJ2-3; v_gene: TRBV4-2; d_gene: -; CDR3aa: CASSQEATDTQYF; CDR3nt: TGTGCCAGCAGCCAAGAAGCCACAGATACGCAGTATTTT
abundance: once; j_gene: TRBJ2-3; v_gene: TRBV4-2; d_gene: TRBD2; CDR3aa: CVSSQTRTSGASTDTQYF; CDR3nt: TGTGTCAGCAGCCAAACCCGGACTAGCGGGGCCAGCACAGATACGCAGTATTTT
abundance: many; j_gene: TRBJ2-7; v_gene: TRBV5-4; d_gene: -; CDR3aa: CASSLAPLGSSYEQYF; CDR3nt: TGTGCCAGCAGCTTGGCACCTCTCGGCAGCTCCTACGAGCAGTACTTC
abundance: few; j_gene: TRBJ2-3; v_gene: TRBV9; d_gene: TRBD1; CDR3aa: CASPRQGPGTQYF; CDR3nt: TGTGCCAGCCCAAGACAGGGCCCGGGGACGCAGTATTTT
abundance: few; j_gene: TRBJ2-3; v_gene: TRBV5-6; d_gene: -; CDR3aa: CASSLVSFGDTQYF; CDR3nt: TGTGCCAGCAGCTTGGTTTCCTTTGGGGATACGCAGTATTTT
abundance: -; j_gene: TRBJ2-1; v_gene: TRBV2; d_gene: TRBD2; CDR3aa: CASSGLAAHEQFF; CDR3nt: TGCGCCAGCAGTGGACTAGCGGCCCATGAGCAGTTCTTC
abundance: many; j_gene: TRBJ1-4; v_gene: TRBV29-1; d_gene: TRBD1; CDR3aa: CSVAGGPNEKLFF; CDR3nt: TGCAGCGTGGCAGGGGGGCCTAATGAAAAACTGTTTTTT
abundance: few; j_gene: TRBJ1-2; v_gene: TRBV10-3; d_gene: TRBD1; CDR3aa: CAISEGGSNYGYTF; CDR3nt: TGTGCCATCAGTGAAGGGGGCAGTAACTATGGCTACACCTTC